The clone carrying this TCR beta chain was seen repeatedly, ten times or more. This sample is part of a study of regulatory T cells in long-lasting Graves disease. Study information: Graves' patients who were just diagnosed had used antithyroid drugs for under 3 months.

The sample's time point: newly diagnosed GD, antithyroid drugs for less than 3 months. The authors made the TCR library using RNA they extracted from PBMCs. In building TCR beta libraries, iRepertoire HTBI primers were used together with Arm-PCR of CDR3 regions. MiXCR was run by TCRdb on the multiplex PCR reads, yielding one entry per CDR3 protein. The sample contains about half a million distinct CDR3 sequences, around 12% of which appear only once. The same sample was also studied in work on T cells in Graves' hyperthyroidism and ophthalmopathy. According to that study: Hyperthyroidism had been newly diagnosed in patients aged 18 to 65, and its duration was under 2 months. Using the HTBI primer set, a first-round RT-PCR was run on the TCR CDR3.

The clonotype comes from a woman in her 30s with Graves disease. The sample was peripheral blood mononuclear cells (PBMCs), taken at new diagnosis, from a patient treated with antithyroid drugs.

The CDR3 protein is CASSPRTVNQPQHF. DNA for the CDR3: TGTGCCAGCAGCCCGCGGACAGTTAATCAGCCCCAGCATTTT. This chain connects TRBV28 to TRBJ1-5; D may be TRBD1 (6 bases). Germline V gives CDR1 MDHEN, CDR2 SYDVKM. Trimming took off 6 bases at V and 4 bases at J, with 13 bases between the two ends. The CDR3 covers 14 residues.